One and the same sample provided the 11 T cell receptor beta chains below, sequenced in a study of blood T cell repertoires in COVID-19. Data came from immunoSEQ multiplex PCR; TCRdb stores just in-frame clones and leaves some out. The sample shows hundreds of thousands of clones, nearly 90% of them seen only once. Sample: peripheral blood. The source of these receptors is a middle-aged woman with COVID-19, enrolled during active disease.

The genes are TRBV28 and TRBJ1-5; D unresolved. The CDR3 covers 12 residues. The ends were cut back, 4 bases at V and 7 bases at J, with 8 bases in the middle. Looked up from germline, CDR1 is MDHEN and CDR2 is SYDVKM. DNA for the CDR3: TGTGCCAGCAGTTCGTTGGCCCAGCCCCAGCATTTT. Translation: CASSSLAQPQHF.

The rearrangement joins TRBV9 to TRBJ2-1; 10 bases agree with TRBD2. This CDR3 has 19 residues. After removal of 0 bases from V and 10 bases from J, the junction contained 19 bases not matched to a gene. Germline V lookup: CDR1 SGDLS, CDR2 YYNGEE. CDR3 amino acids: CASSVAGLAGDYIRPEQFF. CDR3 DNA sequence: TGTGCCAGCAGCGTAGCTGGCCTAGCGGGGGACTATATCAGGCCCGAGCAGTTCTTC.

This chain joins TRBV19 and TRBJ2-7, with D possibly TRBD2 on 6 matching bases. The CDR3 is 17 residues long. CDR1 and CDR2 from the germline V gene are LNHDA and SQIVND (reference sequence). V lost 6 bases and J lost 2, with 23 bases in between. CDR3 sequence: CASSRRQPRGITYEQYF. CDR3 nucleotides: TGTGCCAGTAGCCGTCGACAGCCGCGCGGGATTACCTACGAGCAGTACTTC.

This clone was seen once. The J gene is TRBJ1-4, the V gene TRBV15; D gene ambiguous. The CDR3 sequence is 15 residues long. Germline CDR1 LNHNV, CDR2 YYDKDF (reference sequence). V was clipped by 0 bases and J by 8 bases, with 13 bases between them. The CDR3 coding sequence is TGTGCCACCAGCAGAGAATGGCAGCCGGGGGAAAAACTGTTTTTT. It yields the protein CATSREWQPGEKLFF.

This rearrangement joins TRBV6-5 to TRBJ1-3, with 8 bases that match TRBD1. The CDR3 is 15 amino acids. V lost 6 bases, J lost 1 base, and 5 bases stayed unmatched. Germline values: CDR1 MNHEY, CDR2 SVGAGI. Written as DNA, the CDR3 is TGTGCCAGCAGCCGCAGGGGGCAATCTGGAAACACCATATATTTT. Its translation: CASSRRGQSGNTIYF.

The chain uses TRBV19 and TRBJ1-1, with 7 bases identical to TRBD1. Looked up from germline, CDR1 is LNHDA and CDR2 is SQIVND (reference sequence). V lost 5 bases, J lost 3 bases, and 6 bases stayed unmatched. This CDR3 has 14 residues. The CDR3 DNA sequence: TGTGCCAGTAGTGAAAGGACAGGCCACACTGAAGCTTTCTTT. This sequence encodes CASSERTGHTEAFF.

This chain connects TRBV7-9 to TRBJ2-7, with a tentative D call TRBD1 (6 bases). Trimming removed 2 bases at V and 2 bases at J, with 10 bases between. The CDR3 is made up of 14 amino acids. The V gene's germline CDR1 is SEHNR and CDR2 FQNEAQ (reference sequence). CDR3 nucleotide sequence: TGTGCCAGCAGCTTAAGGCAGGGGCCCTACGAGCAGTACTTC. Amino acids: CASSLRQGPYEQYF.

V and J are TRBV7-6 and TRBJ1-1; D perhaps matches TRBD1 (5 bases). The germline V gene encodes CDR1 SGHVS and CDR2 FNYEAQ. The CDR3 runs to 15 residues. V lost 2 bases to trimming and J lost 5 bases, with 15 bases between them. Written as DNA, the CDR3 is TGTGCCAGCAGCTTAAGGTTTGTGGGGCGTACTGAAGCTTTCTTT. It specifies CASSLRFVGRTEAFF.

The V call is TRBV28, the J call TRBJ1-5, with a weak D call TRBD1 (6 bases). The CDR3 consists of 16 residues. The V and J ends lost 3 bases and 3 bases respectively, with 15 bases between them. The germline V gene has CDR1 MDHEN and CDR2 SYDVKM. CDR3: CASSFRGGVLNQPQHF. The CDR3 nucleotides read TGTGCCAGCAGTTTTAGAGGGGGTGTCCTCAATCAGCCCCAGCATTTT.

The chain uses TRBV7-6 and TRBJ2-5; D gene unclear. Germline CDR1 SGHVS, CDR2 FNYEAQ. This CDR3 is 13 amino acids long. Trimming shortened V by 4 bases and J by 0 bases, and 6 bases separated the two germline ends. The CDR3 sequence: CASSSLYQETQYF. The CDR3 DNA reads as TGTGCCAGCAGCTCTCTGTACCAAGAGACCCAGTACTTC.

The chain joins TRBV2 to TRBJ2-3; 8 bases match TRBD1. Germline V gives CDR1 SNHLY, CDR2 FYNNEI. The CDR3 sequence is 13 residues long. V dropped 7 bases and J dropped 4; count of bases not matched to a gene: 4. DNA for the CDR3: TGTGCCAGCACCCAGGGGGCGGCAGATACGCAGTATTTT. This encodes CASTQGAADTQYF.